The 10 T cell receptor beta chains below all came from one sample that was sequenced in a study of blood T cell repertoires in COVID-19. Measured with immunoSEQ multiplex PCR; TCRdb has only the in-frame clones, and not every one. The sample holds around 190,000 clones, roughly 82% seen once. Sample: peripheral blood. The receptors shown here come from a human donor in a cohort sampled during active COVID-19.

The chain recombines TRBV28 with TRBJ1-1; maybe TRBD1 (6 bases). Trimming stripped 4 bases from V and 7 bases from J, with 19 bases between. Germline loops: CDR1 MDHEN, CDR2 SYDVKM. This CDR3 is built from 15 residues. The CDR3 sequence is CASSSPSGARGEAFF. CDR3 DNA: TGTGCCAGCAGTTCACCCTCAGGGGCCCGGGGTGAAGCTTTCTTT.

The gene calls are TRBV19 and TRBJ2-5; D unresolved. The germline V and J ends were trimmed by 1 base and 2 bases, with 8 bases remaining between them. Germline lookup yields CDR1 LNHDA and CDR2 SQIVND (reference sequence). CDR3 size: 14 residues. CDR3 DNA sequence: TGTGCCAGTAGTATAGGGTTTGAGCAAGAGACCCAGTACTTC. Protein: CASSIGFEQETQYF.

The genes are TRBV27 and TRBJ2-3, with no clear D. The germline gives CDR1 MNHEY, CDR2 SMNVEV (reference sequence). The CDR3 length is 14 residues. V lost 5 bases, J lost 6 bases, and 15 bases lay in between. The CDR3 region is CASSEAAVWDTQYF. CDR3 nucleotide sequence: TGTGCCAGCAGTGAGGCGGCGGTTTGGGATACGCAGTATTTT.

The CDR3 DNA sequence: TGTGCCAGCAGCCCAAGCGGGACCAAAGTCGGAAATGAGCAGTTCTTC. This encodes CASSPSGTKVGNEQFF. This sequence joins TRBV6-2 or TRBV6-3 and TRBJ2-1, with 7 bases that match TRBD2. J gave up 7 bases and V 6 bases, and 15 bases lay outside the gene matches. Looked up from germline, CDR1 is MNHEY and CDR2 is SVGEGT. CDR3 length equals 16 residues.

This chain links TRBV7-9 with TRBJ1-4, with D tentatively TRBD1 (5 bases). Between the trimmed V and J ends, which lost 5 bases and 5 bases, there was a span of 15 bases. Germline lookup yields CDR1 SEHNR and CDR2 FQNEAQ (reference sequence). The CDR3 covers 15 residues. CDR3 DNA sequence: TGTGCCAGCAGCAACGGACAAAACGGGAATGAAAAACTGTTTTTT. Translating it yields CASSNGQNGNEKLFF.

The CDR3 protein is CATSREGQGHLDTQYF. The CDR3 nucleotides are TGTGCCACCAGCAGAGAGGGACAGGGGCACTTGGATACGCAGTATTTT. The chain carries TRBV15 and TRBJ2-3; 10 nucleotides agree with TRBD1. The V gene end was trimmed by 0 bases and the J gene end by 6 bases; junction bases not matched to a gene: 6. CDR1 is LNHNV, CDR2 YYDKDF, per germline (reference sequence). CDR3 length: 16 amino acids.

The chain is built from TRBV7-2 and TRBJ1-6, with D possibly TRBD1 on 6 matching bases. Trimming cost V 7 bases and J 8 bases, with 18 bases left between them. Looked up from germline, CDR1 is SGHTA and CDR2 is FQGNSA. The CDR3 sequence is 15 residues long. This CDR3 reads CASTLQGPLHSPLHF. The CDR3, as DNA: TGTGCCAGCACCCTACAGGGACCCCTCCATTCACCCCTCCACTTT.

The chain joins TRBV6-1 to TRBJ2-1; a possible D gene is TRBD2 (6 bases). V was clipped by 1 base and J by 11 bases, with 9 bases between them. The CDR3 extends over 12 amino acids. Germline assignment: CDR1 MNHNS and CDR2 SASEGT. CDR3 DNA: TGTGCCAGCAGTGAAGGGGGCGGGAAGCAGTTCTTC. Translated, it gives CASSEGGGKQFF.

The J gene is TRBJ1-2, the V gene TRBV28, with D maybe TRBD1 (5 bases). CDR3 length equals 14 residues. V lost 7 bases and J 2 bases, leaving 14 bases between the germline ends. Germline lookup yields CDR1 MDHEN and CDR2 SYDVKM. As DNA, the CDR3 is TGTGCCAGCATCAAAGGCGGGGCAAACTATGGCTACACCTTC. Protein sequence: CASIKGGANYGYTF.

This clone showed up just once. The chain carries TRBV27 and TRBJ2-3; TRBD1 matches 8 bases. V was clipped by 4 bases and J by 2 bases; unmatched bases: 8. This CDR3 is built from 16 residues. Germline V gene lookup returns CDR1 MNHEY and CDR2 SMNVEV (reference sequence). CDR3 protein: CASSSRGDRPTDTQYF. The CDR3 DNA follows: TGTGCCAGCAGTTCCCGAGGGGACAGGCCCACAGATACGCAGTATTTT.